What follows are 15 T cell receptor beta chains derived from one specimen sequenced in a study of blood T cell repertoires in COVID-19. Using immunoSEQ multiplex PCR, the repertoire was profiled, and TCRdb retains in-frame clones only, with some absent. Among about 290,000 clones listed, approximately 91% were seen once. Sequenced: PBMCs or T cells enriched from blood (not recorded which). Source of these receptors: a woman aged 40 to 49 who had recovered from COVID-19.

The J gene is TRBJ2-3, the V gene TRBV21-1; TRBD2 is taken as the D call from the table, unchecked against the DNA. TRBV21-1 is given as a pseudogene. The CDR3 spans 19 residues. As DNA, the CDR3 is TGTGCCAGCAGCGCGAATTTAGCGGGAGGGCTCGGGGTAATAGATACGCAGTATTTT. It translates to CASSANLAGGLGVIDTQYF.

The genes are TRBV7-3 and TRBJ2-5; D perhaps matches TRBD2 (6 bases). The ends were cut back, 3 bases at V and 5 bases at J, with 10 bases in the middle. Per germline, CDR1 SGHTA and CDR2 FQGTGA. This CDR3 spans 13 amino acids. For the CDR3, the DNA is TGTGCCAGCAGCTTCGGGGGAGCGGAGACCCAGTACTTC. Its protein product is CASSFGGAETQYF.

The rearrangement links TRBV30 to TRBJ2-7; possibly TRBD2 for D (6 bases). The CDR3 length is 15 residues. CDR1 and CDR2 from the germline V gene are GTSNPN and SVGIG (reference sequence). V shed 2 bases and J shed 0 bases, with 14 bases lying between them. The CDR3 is CAWSRPGVLSYEQYF. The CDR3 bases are TGTGCCTGGAGTCGGCCGGGGGTCCTCTCCTACGAGCAGTACTTC.

In nucleotides, the CDR3 is TGTGCCAGCAGTGATGACAGCTTCTCTGGAAACACCATATATTTT. It specifies CASSDDSFSGNTIYF. The chain has TRBV2 and TRBJ1-3; D is possibly TRBD1 (5 bases). Per germline, CDR1 SNHLY and CDR2 FYNNEI. CDR3 length equals 15 residues. V shed 3 bases and J shed 0 bases, with 9 bases lying between them. Filled out from reference TRBV2 and TRBJ1-3, the complete variable domain reads EPEVTQTPSHQVTQMGQEVILRCVPISNHLYFYWYRQILGQKVEFLVSFYNNEISEKSEIFDDQFSVERPDGSNFTLKIRSTKLEDSAMYFCASSDDSFSGNTIYFGEGSWLTVV.

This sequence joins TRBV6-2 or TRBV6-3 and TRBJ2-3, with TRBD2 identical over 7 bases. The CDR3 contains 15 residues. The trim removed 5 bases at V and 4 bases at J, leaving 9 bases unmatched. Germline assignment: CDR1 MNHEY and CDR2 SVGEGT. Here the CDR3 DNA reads TGTGCCAGCAGTAACCGGGACGGGAGGCCAGATACGCAGTATTTT. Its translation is CASSNRDGRPDTQYF.

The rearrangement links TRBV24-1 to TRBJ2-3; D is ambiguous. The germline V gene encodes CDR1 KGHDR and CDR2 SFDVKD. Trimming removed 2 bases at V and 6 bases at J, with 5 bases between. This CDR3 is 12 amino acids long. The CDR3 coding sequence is TGTGCCACCAGTGATTCGGTCGATACGCAGTATTTT. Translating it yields CATSDSVDTQYF.

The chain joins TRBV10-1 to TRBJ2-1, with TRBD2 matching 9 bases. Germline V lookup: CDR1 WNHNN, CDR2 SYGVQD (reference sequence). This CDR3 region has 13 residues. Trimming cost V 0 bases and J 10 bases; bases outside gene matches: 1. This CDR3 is CASSESTSGEQFF. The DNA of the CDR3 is TGCGCCAGCAGTGAGTCTACTAGCGGGGAGCAGTTCTTC.

CDR3 residues: CASSPLAGSNTGELFF. The CDR3 DNA reads as TGTGCCAGCTCACCACTTGCGGGGTCGAACACCGGGGAGCTGTTTTTT. The rearrangement uses TRBV18 and TRBJ2-2; D may be TRBD2 (6 bases). CDR3 length: 16 amino acids. Germline V gene sequence: CDR1 KGHSH, CDR2 LQKENI. Trimming left V 1 base short and J 0 bases short, with 9 bases between.

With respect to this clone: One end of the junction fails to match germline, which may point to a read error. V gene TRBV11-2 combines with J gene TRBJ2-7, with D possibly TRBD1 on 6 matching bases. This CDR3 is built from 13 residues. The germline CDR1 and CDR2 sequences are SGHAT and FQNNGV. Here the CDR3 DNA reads TGTGCCAGCAGCCTAGACAGGTTCTGGGAGCAGTACTTC. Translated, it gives CASSLDRFWEQYF.

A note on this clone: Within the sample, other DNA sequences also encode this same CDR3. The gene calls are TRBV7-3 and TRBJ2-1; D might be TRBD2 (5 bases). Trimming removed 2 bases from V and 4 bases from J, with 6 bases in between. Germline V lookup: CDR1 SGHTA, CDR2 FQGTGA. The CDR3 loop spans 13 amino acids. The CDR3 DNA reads TGTGCCAGCAGCTTATCGGGGTACAATGAGCAGTTCTTC. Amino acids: CASSLSGYNEQFF.

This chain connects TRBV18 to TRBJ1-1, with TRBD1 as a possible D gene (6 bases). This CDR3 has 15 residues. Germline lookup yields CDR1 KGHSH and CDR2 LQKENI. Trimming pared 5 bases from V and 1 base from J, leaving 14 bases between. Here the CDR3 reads CASSVKGEWNTEAFF. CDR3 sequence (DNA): TGTGCCAGCTCAGTCAAGGGGGAGTGGAACACTGAAGCTTTCTTT.

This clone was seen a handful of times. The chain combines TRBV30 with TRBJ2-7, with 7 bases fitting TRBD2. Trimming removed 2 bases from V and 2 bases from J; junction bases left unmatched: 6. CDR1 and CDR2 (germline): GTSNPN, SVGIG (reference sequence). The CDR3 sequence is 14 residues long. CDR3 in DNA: TGTGCCTGGAGTATGGGGCTAGCGGCCTACGAGCAGTACTTC. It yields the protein CAWSMGLAAYEQYF.

This CDR3 reads CASSPGQELYNEQFF. The DNA of the CDR3 is TGTGCCAGCTCACCAGGACAGGAGCTCTACAATGAGCAGTTCTTC. V usage is TRBV18 and J usage is TRBJ2-1, with TRBD1 matching 7 bases. Germline values: CDR1 KGHSH, CDR2 LQKENI. The trim removed 2 bases at V and 3 bases at J, leaving 4 bases unmatched. This CDR3 region has 15 residues.

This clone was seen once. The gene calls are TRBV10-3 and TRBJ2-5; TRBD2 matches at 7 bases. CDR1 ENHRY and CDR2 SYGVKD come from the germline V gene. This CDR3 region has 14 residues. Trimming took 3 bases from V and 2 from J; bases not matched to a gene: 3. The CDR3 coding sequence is TGTGCCATCAGTGACCAAGCGGGGCAAGAGACCCAGTACTTC. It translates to CAISDQAGQETQYF.

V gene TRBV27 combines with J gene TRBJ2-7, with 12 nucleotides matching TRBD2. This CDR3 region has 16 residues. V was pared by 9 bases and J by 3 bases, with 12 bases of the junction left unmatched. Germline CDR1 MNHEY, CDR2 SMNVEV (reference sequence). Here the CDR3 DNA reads TGTGCCAGTCGACTAGCGGGAGAACCCCAACTCTACGAGCAGTACTTC. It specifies CASRLAGEPQLYEQYF.